These 29 T cell receptor beta chains share one sample of origin, sequenced in a study of shared clonotypes between healthy human individuals. TCRdb keeps only in-frame clones here, not all; method: immunoSEQ multiplex PCR. Among some 2,100,000 clones, 95% were seen once, and the ten largest hold roughly 0.13%. The sample taken for sequencing was naive CD4+ T cells sorted from blood. Subset meaning: CD45RA+ positively selected. The receptors stem from a man aged 18 to 29 in good health.

The chain is built from TRBV25-1 and TRBJ2-2; 9 bases align to TRBD1. V lost 8 bases, J lost 1 base, and 8 bases stayed unmatched. From germline, CDR1 is MGHDK and CDR2 SYGVNS. This CDR3 is 16 amino acids long. CDR3 coding DNA: TGTGCCAGCGGGAGAGCGGGACAGGGGAACACCGGGGAGCTGTTTTTT. Its translation is CASGRAGQGNTGELFF.

The V and J genes are TRBV5-4 and TRBJ2-3; D is perhaps TRBD2 (7 bases). Germline assignment: CDR1 SGHNT and CDR2 YYREEE (reference sequence). V was trimmed by 0 bases and J by 1 base, leaving 9 bases between them. The CDR3 extends over 15 amino acids. CDR3 amino acids: CASSLVGGRTDTQYF. CDR3 DNA: TGTGCCAGCAGCTTGGTGGGGGGGCGCACAGATACGCAGTATTTT. Based on the CDR3 plus reference TRBV5-4 and TRBJ2-3, the full variable domain is ETGVTQSPTHLIKTRGQQVTLRCSSQSGHNTVSWYQQALGQGPQFIFQYYREEENGRGNFPPRFSGLQFPNYSSELNVNALELDDSALYLCASSLVGGRTDTQYFGPGTRLTVL.

The chain joins TRBV7-9 to TRBJ1-2; possibly TRBD1 for D (6 bases). The CDR3 totals 15 residues. CDR1 and CDR2 from the germline V gene are SEHNR and FQNEAQ (reference sequence). The V gene lost 2 bases and the J gene lost 7 bases, with 17 bases spanning the gap. The CDR3 region has the DNA TGTGCCAGCAGCTTAAACAGGGACCGCCCTATTGGCTACACCTTC. Its translation: CASSLNRDRPIGYTF.

The rearrangement joins TRBV5-4 to TRBJ1-4; D unclear. Germline-derived CDR1 and CDR2 are SGHNT and YYREEE (reference sequence). CDR3 length: 13 residues. Trimming left V 4 bases short and J 4 bases short, with 8 bases between. This chain's CDR3 is CASSTSLNEKLFF. The CDR3 DNA is TGTGCCAGCAGCACGTCCCTTAATGAAAAACTGTTTTTT.

The chain combines TRBV6-6 with TRBJ1-1; D perhaps matches TRBD1 (5 bases). Germline values: CDR1 MNHNY, CDR2 SVGAGI (reference sequence). V was trimmed by 6 bases and J by 4 bases, leaving 12 bases between them. The CDR3 spans 13 residues. This CDR3 reads CASRYNQGTEAFF. CDR3 nucleotides: TGTGCCAGCAGATATAATCAGGGCACTGAAGCTTTCTTT.

The chain has TRBV18 and TRBJ2-5; D not resolved. Trimming cost V 5 bases and J 5 bases, with 9 bases left between them. From germline, CDR1 is KGHSH and CDR2 LQKENI. The CDR3 length is 12 residues. In DNA form, the CDR3 reads TGTGCCAGCTCATCGATGACGGAGACCCAGTACTTC. Encoded protein: CASSSMTETQYF.

The chain links TRBV7-2 to TRBJ1-2, with D perhaps matching TRBD1 (5 bases). V was pared by 1 base and J by 1 base, with 10 bases between. Germline CDR1 reads SGHTA; CDR2 reads FQGNSA. This CDR3 contains 15 residues. The CDR3, as DNA: TGTGCCAGCAGCTTAGTGGAGGGGAGTAACTATGGCTACACCTTC. Translating it yields CASSLVEGSNYGYTF.

This clone was observed a few times. This rearrangement joins TRBV5-1 to TRBJ2-3; possibly TRBD2 for D (7 bases). Trimming stripped 2 bases from V and 2 bases from J, with 9 bases between. The CDR3 has 14 amino acids. Germline CDR1 and CDR2: SGHRS and YFSETQ. This chain's CDR3 is CASSFAGATDTQYF. The CDR3 DNA sequence: TGCGCCAGCAGCTTTGCGGGGGCCACAGATACGCAGTATTTT.

The chain uses TRBV21-1 and TRBJ2-3. TRBV21-1 is an annotated pseudogene. The CDR3 covers 14 residues. The CDR3 reads CASSKGLDQDTQYF. CDR3 nucleotide sequence: TGTGCCAGCAGCAAAGGCCTGGACCAAGATACGCAGTATTTT.

This chain joins TRBV2 and TRBJ2-1; a possible D gene is TRBD2 (5 bases). V was pared by 3 bases and J by 7 bases, with 13 bases between. CDR1 is SNHLY and CDR2 is FYNNEI in the germline V gene. This CDR3 contains 14 residues. The CDR3 region is CASSELAPENEQFF. The CDR3 nucleotides are TGTGCCAGCAGTGAGCTAGCTCCCGAAAATGAGCAGTTCTTC.

Comments on this clone: This CDR3 is also generated by other DNA sequences in the sample. The rearrangement joins TRBV7-2 to TRBJ2-3; D is unresolved. With 2 bases removed from V and 5 bases from J, the gap between germline ends came to 2 bases. Germline CDR1 reads SGHTA; CDR2 reads FQGNSA. The CDR3 runs to 11 residues. CDR3 residues: CASSLRDTQYF. The CDR3 coding sequence is TGTGCCAGCAGCTTACGAGATACGCAGTATTTT.

This clone was observed a single time. V usage is TRBV11-2 and J usage is TRBJ2-3; no clear D gene. This CDR3 contains 14 residues. Germline V gene data show CDR1 as SGHAT and CDR2 as FQNNGV. V gave up 5 bases and J gave up 0 bases, with 9 bases separating them. In DNA form, the CDR3 reads TGTGCCAGCAGCAGGGTTACTAGCACAGATACGCAGTATTTT. Protein product: CASSRVTSTDTQYF.

As for this clone: Other DNA sequences of this sample code for an identical CDR3. This chain joins TRBV11-3 and TRBJ2-2; no reliable D call. The length of the CDR3 is 14 residues. V was trimmed by 1 base and J by 2 bases, leaving 5 bases between them. The germline CDR1 and CDR2 sequences are SGHNT and YENEEA. CDR3 sequence reads: CASSLAPNTGELFF. Here the CDR3 DNA reads TGTGCCAGCAGCTTAGCTCCAAACACCGGGGAGCTGTTTTTT.

The chain combines TRBV2 with TRBJ2-4; the D is unclear. The CDR3 contains 13 residues. V was clipped by 6 bases and J by 8 bases, with 14 bases between them. Germline-derived CDR1 and CDR2 are SNHLY and FYNNEI. The CDR3 nucleotides are TGTGCCAGCAGCCCCACTTTCGTAGACATTCAGTACTTC. This translates into CASSPTFVDIQYF.

This clone was counted between two and nine times. V usage is TRBV11-2 and J usage is TRBJ2-3; the D gene is possibly TRBD2 (6 bases). V was pared by 8 bases and J by 6 bases, with 12 bases between. The germline gives CDR1 SGHAT, CDR2 FQNNGV. The CDR3 loop spans 12 amino acids. CDR3 sequence reads: CASGGGGDTQYF. The CDR3 nucleotides read TGTGCCAGCGGTGGTGGAGGGGATACGCAGTATTTT. The full variable domain, in which reference TRBV11-2 and TRBJ2-3 provide the parts outside the CDR3, is EAGVAQSPRYKIIEKRQSVAFWCNPISGHATLYWYQQILGQGPKLLIQFQNNGVVDDSQLPKDRFSAERLKGVDSTLKIQPAKLEDSAVYLCASGGGGDTQYFGPGTRLTVL.

The rearrangement uses TRBV5-6 and TRBJ1-3; D call uncertain. The CDR3 has 14 residues. Looked up from germline, CDR1 is SGHDT and CDR2 is YYEEEE. Trimming took off 2 bases at V and 0 bases at J, with 6 bases between the two ends. The CDR3 sequence is CASSLGVSGNTIYF. The CDR3 DNA sequence: TGTGCCAGCAGCTTAGGCGTCTCTGGAAACACCATATATTTT. The whole variable domain, filled in from reference TRBV5-6 and TRBJ1-3, reads DAGVTQSPTHLIKTRGQQVTLRCSPKSGHDTVSWYQQALGQGPQFIFQYYEEEERQRGNFPDRFSGHQFPNYSSELNVNALLLGDSALYLCASSLGVSGNTIYFGEGSWLTVV.

This sequence joins TRBV7-8 and TRBJ2-6; 9 bases fit TRBD1. The junction had 8 bases not matched to a gene; V was cut back by 6 bases and J by 2 bases. Per the germline V gene, CDR1 is SGHVS and CDR2 is FQNEAQ. This CDR3 is 17 amino acids long. CDR3 in amino acids: CASRGPGQGAGANVLTF. CDR3 bases: TGTGCCAGCAGGGGGCCGGGACAGGGCGCTGGGGCCAACGTCCTGACTTTC.

J is TRBJ1-1 and V is TRBV28; 7 bases agree with TRBD1. The CDR3 runs 14 residues. V shed 5 bases, J shed 4 bases, and the junction held 7 bases outside the gene matches. Per the germline V gene, CDR1 is MDHEN and CDR2 is SYDVKM. The CDR3 loop reads CASSTDRAITEAFF. CDR3 nucleotide sequence: TGTGCCAGCAGTACTGACAGGGCGATCACTGAAGCTTTCTTT.

The rearrangement joins TRBV2 to TRBJ1-2, with D perhaps TRBD1 (5 bases). The CDR3 contains 15 residues. V was clipped by 7 bases and J by 0 bases, with 15 bases between them. In germline, CDR1 is SNHLY, CDR2 FYNNEI. The CDR3 nucleotides are TGTGCCAGCAATCCCCGGGACCGTGCTAACTATGGCTACACCTTC. This encodes CASNPRDRANYGYTF.

About this clone: One junction end does not reproduce the germline sequence, and a read error may be involved. The rearrangement joins TRBV7-7 to TRBJ2-2; possible D gene TRBD2, 6 bases. Germline loops: CDR1 SSHAT, CDR2 FNYEAQ (reference sequence). There are 15 residues in the CDR3. CDR3 in DNA: TGTGCTAGCAGCTTAGTCGGGGGAAACACCGGGGAGCTGTTTTTT. Translating gives CASSLVGGNTGELFF.

In DNA form, the CDR3 reads TGTGCCAGCAGTCAGAGGCGAAGCAACTATGGCTACACCTTC. Amino acid sequence: CASSQRRSNYGYTF. The chain is built from TRBV28 and TRBJ1-2, with D hard to call. The CDR3 length is 14 residues. Germline V gene sequence: CDR1 MDHEN, CDR2 SYDVKM. Trimming pared 5 bases from V and 2 bases from J, leaving 12 bases between.

The chain uses TRBV5-4 and TRBJ1-2, with D hard to call. The CDR3 runs to 13 residues. Trimming left V 5 bases short and J 2 bases short, with 10 bases between. Germline V CDR1 and CDR2: SGHNT, YYREEE (reference sequence). CDR3 sequence (DNA): TGTGCCAGCAGGCCTACCGGGAACTATGGCTACACCTTC. Encoded protein: CASRPTGNYGYTF.

J is TRBJ1-5 and V is TRBV6-6; TRBD1 matches at 9 bases. Germline CDR1 is MNHNY and CDR2 is SVGAGI (reference sequence). This CDR3 has 13 amino acids. With 8 bases clipped from V and 6 bases from J, the junction kept 5 bases outside the gene matches. The CDR3, as DNA: TGTGCCAGCTTTGGGACAGGGAGTCAGCCCCAGCATTTT. It yields the protein CASFGTGSQPQHF.

The chain employs TRBV7-2 and TRBJ2-7; D perhaps matches TRBD2 (8 bases). Germline V gene data show CDR1 as SGHTA and CDR2 as FQGNSA. V was pared by 1 base and J by 1 base, with 17 bases between. The CDR3 length is 17 residues. The CDR3 DNA reads TGTGCCAGCAGCTTAGACGGCGGGGGGACAGTTTCCTACGAGCAGTACTTC. Amino acids: CASSLDGGGTVSYEQYF.

This rearrangement joins TRBV5-1 to TRBJ2-4; possibly TRBD2 for D (5 bases). The V end was cut by 4 bases, the J end by 0 bases, with 20 bases between. The CDR3 extends over 18 amino acids. From germline, CDR1 is SGHRS and CDR2 YFSETQ. The CDR3 loop is CASSLGAVAGLAKNIQYF. The CDR3 nucleotides read TGCGCCAGCAGCCTGGGAGCCGTGGCAGGACTAGCCAAAAACATTCAGTACTTC.

A note on this clone: In the same sample, other DNA sequences code for this CDR3. V is TRBV10-3 and J is TRBJ2-7; D perhaps matches TRBD1 (5 bases). This CDR3 contains 13 residues. V was shortened by 0 bases and J by 2 bases, with 5 bases between the two germline ends. Germline lookup yields CDR1 ENHRY and CDR2 SYGVKD. The CDR3 DNA is TGTGCCATCAGTGAGTCGACAGCCTACGAGCAGTACTTC. Residues: CAISESTAYEQYF.

The J gene is TRBJ2-7, the V gene TRBV6-5; no firm D call. This CDR3 is 15 amino acids long. Germline CDR1 MNHEY, CDR2 SVGAGI. V shed 2 bases and J shed 2 bases, with 13 bases lying between them. The CDR3 bases are TGTGCCAGCAGTTACGGGGTCGTAGAAGCCTACGAGCAGTACTTC. Its translation is CASSYGVVEAYEQYF.

This chain joins TRBV25-1 and TRBJ1-4, with D possibly TRBD1 on 6 matching bases. Germline-derived CDR1 and CDR2 are MGHDK and SYGVNS. The length of the CDR3 is 15 residues. With 4 bases removed from V and 3 bases from J, the gap between germline ends came to 12 bases. In nucleotides, the CDR3 is TGTGCCAGCAGTGCCGGACAGTCCCCTAATGAAAAACTGTTTTTT. This translates into CASSAGQSPNEKLFF. Full variable domain (rest looked up from reference TRBV25-1 and TRBJ1-4): EADIYQTPRYLVIGTGKKITLECSQTMGHDKMYWYQQDPGMELHLIHYSYGVNSTEKGDLSSESTVSRIRTEHFPLTLESARPSHTSQYLCASSAGQSPNEKLFFGSGTQLSVL.

The table lists this clone with a count of one. Other DNA sequences in the same sample also yield this CDR3. The V and J genes are TRBV5-1 and TRBJ2-5; no reliable D call. Germline V gene data show CDR1 as SGHRS and CDR2 as YFSETQ. The CDR3 length is 13 residues. V dropped 0 bases and J dropped 5 bases, with 8 bases sitting between them. The CDR3 sequence is CASSLGLQETQYF. The CDR3 coding sequence is TGCGCCAGCAGCTTGGGCCTGCAGGAGACCCAGTACTTC.